The 17 T cell receptor beta chains below all came from one sample that was sequenced in a study of T cell repertoires in cytomegalovirus infection. TCRdb re-analysed the reads in MiXCR, keeping a single row per CDR3 protein. The top ten hold under 15% of the sample, which has approximately 910,000 distinct CDR3 sequences, about a third seen once. Antigens for these TCRs are unknown. Here the sequenced sample was cultured CD8+ T cells from PBMCs, taken from culture after CMV antigen stimulation. The receptors shown here come from a human donor in good health (CMV status not recorded). Some clones in this sample may be carry-over from other donors' samples.

This chain joins TRBV12-3 or TRBV12-4 and TRBJ1-6, with D perhaps matching TRBD1 (5 bases). V was clipped by 6 bases and J by 2 bases, with 14 bases between them. The CDR3 sequence is 16 residues long. In DNA form, the CDR3 reads TGTGCCAGCAGCCAACGAGGCAGGGCCTATAATTCACCCCTCCACTTT. Translating it yields CASSQRGRAYNSPLHF.

The chain has TRBV5-5 and TRBJ2-1; D gene ambiguous. In germline, CDR1 is SGHKS, CDR2 YYEKEE (reference sequence). The length of the CDR3 is 16 residues. The V end was cut by 4 bases, the J end by 0 bases, with 14 bases between. Written as DNA, the CDR3 is TGTGCCAGCAGCCTCCGTATCGAGAGCTCCTACAATGAGCAGTTCTTC. As protein: CASSLRIESSYNEQFF. Full variable domain (missing parts from reference TRBV5-5 and TRBJ2-1): DAGVTQSPTHLIKTRGQQVTLRCSPISGHKSVSWYQQVLGQGPQFIFQYYEKEERGRGNFPDRFSARQFPNYSSELNVNALLLGDSALYLCASSLRIESSYNEQFFGPGTRLTVL.

A few counts support this clonotype. V usage is TRBV12-5 and J usage is TRBJ2-3, with 13 nucleotides matching TRBD2. The J segment lost 3 bases and the V segment lost 6 bases, leaving 9 bases of the junction unmatched. Germline V gene lookup returns CDR1 LGHNT and CDR2 FRNRAP. The CDR3 covers 17 residues. The CDR3 sequence is CASGTPQTSGGTDTQYF. The CDR3 bases are TGTGCTAGTGGCACCCCCCAGACTAGCGGGGGGACAGATACGCAGTATTTT. Supplemented by reference TRBV12-5 and TRBJ2-3, the full variable domain reads DARVTQTPRHKVTEMGQEVTMRCQPILGHNTVFWYRQTMMQGLELLAYFRNRAPLDDSGMPKDRFSAEMPDATLATLKIQPSEPRDSAVYFCASGTPQTSGGTDTQYFGPGTRLTVL.

The table lists this clonotype with many counts. The rearrangement uses TRBV7-6 and TRBJ2-2, with D unresolved. Per germline, CDR1 SGHVS and CDR2 FNYEAQ. Trimming cost V 2 bases and J 5 bases, with 3 bases left between them. The CDR3 runs 12 residues. DNA of the CDR3: TGTGCCAGCAGCTTACTAACCGGGGAGCTGTTTTTT. Its protein product is CASSLLTGELFF.

The chain has TRBV6-4 and TRBJ2-4; 8 bases map to TRBD1. Germline V CDR1 and CDR2: MRHNA, SNTAGT. V shed 9 bases and J 6 bases; nucleotides not matched to a gene: 1. The CDR3 runs to 11 residues. The CDR3 bases are TGTGCCAGTGGGACAGGAAACATTCAGTACTTC. Protein product: CASGTGNIQYF.

This clonotype was picked up a small number of times. One end of the junction is discordant with germline, which a read error may explain. J is TRBJ2-1 and V is TRBV7-7, with TRBD2 matching over 14 bases. The germline CDR1 and CDR2 sequences are SSHAT and FNYEAQ (reference sequence). CDR3 length equals 15 residues. Here the CDR3 DNA reads TGTGCTAGCAGCCGGACTAGCGGGAGGTACAATGAGCAGTTCTTC. Its protein product is CASSRTSGRYNEQFF.

This chain uses TRBV5-4 with TRBJ1-2; perhaps TRBD1 as D (6 bases). Trimming shortened V by 7 bases and J by 9 bases, and 10 bases separated the two germline ends. The CDR3 spans 10 residues. The germline CDR1 and CDR2 sequences are SGHNT and YYREEE (reference sequence). This CDR3 is CASGGQSYTF. CDR3 sequence (DNA): TGTGCCAGCGGGGGGCAGAGCTACACCTTC.

This clonotype has just a few counts. The chain is built from TRBV11-3 and TRBJ2-7; TRBD1 might be the D (6 bases). Germline CDR1 is SGHNT and CDR2 is YENEEA. The V gene lost 4 bases and the J gene lost 3 bases, with 10 bases spanning the gap. The CDR3 extends over 13 amino acids. The CDR3 DNA reads TGTGCCAGCAGCTGGGGGCCGTTCTACGAGCAGTACGTC. This codes for CASSWGPFYEQYV.

The chain joins TRBV20-1 to TRBJ1-2; D perhaps matches TRBD1 (5 bases). The V end lost 4 bases, the J end lost 2 bases, and 17 bases lay between the germline ends. The CDR3 totals 15 residues. CDR1 DFQATT and CDR2 SNEGSKA come from the germline V gene (reference sequence). Here the CDR3 DNA reads TGCAGTGCTACCCTTTGGCAGGGAGGAAACTATGGCTACACCTTC. It encodes CSATLWQGGNYGYTF.

The gene calls are TRBV7-9 and TRBJ2-2, with D hard to call. Per germline, CDR1 SEHNR and CDR2 FQNEAQ (reference sequence). The CDR3 has 13 amino acids. V gave up 6 bases and J gave up 4 bases, with 9 bases separating them. CDR3 loop: CASRGPTTGELFF. CDR3 nucleotide sequence: TGTGCCAGCAGGGGTCCAACCACCGGGGAGCTGTTTTTT.

This clonotype has more than one count but fewer than ten. The gene calls are TRBV19 and TRBJ2-7; possibly TRBD1 or TRBD2 for D (5 bases each). Trimming took off 8 bases at V and 3 bases at J, with 14 bases between the two ends. This CDR3 contains 13 residues. Looked up from germline, CDR1 is LNHDA and CDR2 is SQIVND (reference sequence). In DNA form, the CDR3 reads TGTGCCAGTGGGGACCTCCGAAACTACGAGCAGTACTTC. Its translation: CASGDLRNYEQYF.

The chain recombines TRBV28 with TRBJ1-1; 9 positions agree with TRBD1. Germline values: CDR1 MDHEN, CDR2 SYDVKM. V was clipped by 2 bases and J by 6 bases; unmatched bases: 28. The CDR3 extends over 22 amino acids. The CDR3 nucleotides are TGTGCCAGCAGTTTAAAGACGGGGGTCGTATATGGACAGGGGTGGATTTTGGCTGAAGCTTTCTTT. Protein: CASSLKTGVVYGQGWILAEAFF. The full variable domain, completed using reference TRBV28 and TRBJ1-1, is DVKVTQSSRYLVKRTGEKVFLECVQDMDHENMFWYRQDPGLGLRLIYFSYDVKMKEKGDIPEGYSVSREKKERFSLILESASTNQTSMYLCASSLKTGVVYGQGWILAEAFFGQGTRLTVV.

This clonotype has at least ten counts. The chain couples TRBV29-1 to TRBJ1-2; D gene uncertain. The germline gives CDR1 SQVTM, CDR2 ANQGSEA. The CDR3 is 12 residues long. Trimming pared 8 bases from V and 1 base from J, leaving 11 bases between. CDR3 residues: CSIQTRNYGYTF. DNA of the CDR3: TGCAGCATCCAGACACGTAACTATGGCTACACCTTC.

This clonotype was recorded once. Given a much more abundant clone one base away, this may be a read error. This sequence joins TRBV6-6 and TRBJ2-2; no definite D call. The CDR3 is 15 amino acids. Looked up from germline, CDR1 is MNHNY and CDR2 is SVGAGI (reference sequence). In nucleotides, the CDR3 is TGTGCCAGCAGTTACGGGGATCCCCTCACCAGGGAGCTGTTTTTT. Protein sequence: CASSYGDPLTRELFF.

This clonotype was seen a few times. The CDR3 DNA reads as TGTGCCAGCAGCCCCCCCCCGGTTGGGGACACTGAAGCTTTCTTT. Protein product: CASSPPPVGDTEAFF. The chain has TRBV7-9 and TRBJ1-1; D gene unclear. The CDR3 is 15 amino acids. Trimming stripped 5 bases from V and 3 bases from J, with 16 bases between. Germline lookup yields CDR1 SEHNR and CDR2 FQNEAQ (reference sequence).

This chain uses TRBV7-9 with TRBJ1-3; 7 bases line up with TRBD1. The CDR3 length is 15 residues. The V and J ends lost 4 bases and 4 bases, in that order; junction bases with no gene match: 7. Germline CDR1 is SEHNR and CDR2 is FQNEAQ (reference sequence). The CDR3: CASSSPGQEGNTIYF. DNA for the CDR3: TGTGCCAGCAGCTCACCTGGACAGGAAGGAAACACCATATATTTT.

The rearrangement links TRBV28 to TRBJ1-5; a possible D gene is TRBD1 (6 bases). The CDR3 length is 15 residues. Germline V gene lookup returns CDR1 MDHEN and CDR2 SYDVKM. V dropped 1 base and J dropped 8 bases, with 15 bases sitting between them. The CDR3 DNA reads as TGTGCCAGCAGTTTATCAGCCGACAGGATCAAGCCCCAGCATTTT. Protein sequence: CASSLSADRIKPQHF.